This entry features one TCR beta chain sequence. The data stem from a study of chemoradiotherapy in HPV16-positive cancers. The V gene's germline CDR1 is ENHRY and CDR2 SYGVKD. This CDR3 is 14 amino acids long. Trimming shortened V by 0 bases and J by 5 bases, and 7 bases separated the two germline ends. Measured with immunoSEQ multiplex PCR; TCRdb has only the in-frame clones, and not every one. The data show several thousand clones, around four fifths seen once. This sample was taken from a patient who underwent chemoradiotherapy. This TCR was recovered from a human donor with HPV-associated anogenital cancer. The chain recombines TRBV10-3 with TRBJ2-2; D is possibly TRBD1 (5 bases). The CDR3 sequence is CAISESPGTGELFF. CDR3 bases: TGTGCCATCAGTGAGTCGCCAGGGACCGGGGAGCTGTTTTTT.